Below, one TCR beta chain is given with its context. What it recognizes is unknown. This sample was included in a study of shared clonotypes between healthy human individuals. Study results and limitations: Clonotype sharing across donors was expected to vary with sequencing depth. The sole specimen, blood, was sampled, and tissue repertoires likely differ.

In replicate PCRs of sorted subsets, about 190 ng DNA, approximately 32,000 T cell genomes, was used. The method was immunoSEQ multiplex PCR; TCRdb's version includes in-frame clones alone and lacks a portion of them. The table shows under 2.5 million clones, with roughly 92% occurring only once. There are 15 residues in the CDR3. CDR1 SEHNR and CDR2 FQNEAQ come from the germline V gene (reference sequence). Trimming took 2 bases from V and 7 from J; bases not matched to a gene: 8. This TCR came from a man younger than 35 in good health. Some clones in this sample may be carry-over from other donors' samples. V usage is TRBV7-9 and J usage is TRBJ2-1; TRBD2 agrees at 7 bases. Source material: naive CD4+ T cells from PBMCs. Subset defined: CD45RA+ positively selected. The CDR3 loop is CASSLYSGNSNEQFF. The CDR3 DNA reads as TGTGCCAGCAGCTTATACAGCGGGAATTCGAATGAGCAGTTCTTC.